The T cell receptor beta chain described here comes from a study of shared clonotypes between healthy human individuals. Study information: In total, the donors were two women and three men aged 18 to 49. Three CD4 naive, three CD4 memory, two CD8 naive and one CD8 memory plate were used per donor.

Study-wide findings and caveats: Of the naive CD4 clonotypes, 4% to 5% were shared across several donors. There were few donors, and this limited the genetic and exposure-history diversity represented.

About this clone itself: Its antigen is still unknown.

The V gene lost 8 bases and the J gene lost 8 bases, with 18 bases spanning the gap. Germline values: CDR1 MNHNS, CDR2 SASEGT. The CDR3 extends over 13 amino acids. The method was immunoSEQ multiplex PCR; TCRdb's version includes in-frame clones alone and lacks a portion of them. The table has hundreds of thousands of clones, around 67% seen once. This chain uses TRBV6-1 with TRBJ1-2, with TRBD1 as a possible D gene (5 bases). Sequenced material: memory CD4+ T cells sorted from blood. Subset reported: CD45RA-negative fraction. This TCR derives from a woman aged 25 to 39 in good health. The CDR3 region is CASLLQGPAGYTF. The CDR3 DNA is TGTGCCAGCCTGCTCCAGGGCCCCGCCGGCTACACCTTC.